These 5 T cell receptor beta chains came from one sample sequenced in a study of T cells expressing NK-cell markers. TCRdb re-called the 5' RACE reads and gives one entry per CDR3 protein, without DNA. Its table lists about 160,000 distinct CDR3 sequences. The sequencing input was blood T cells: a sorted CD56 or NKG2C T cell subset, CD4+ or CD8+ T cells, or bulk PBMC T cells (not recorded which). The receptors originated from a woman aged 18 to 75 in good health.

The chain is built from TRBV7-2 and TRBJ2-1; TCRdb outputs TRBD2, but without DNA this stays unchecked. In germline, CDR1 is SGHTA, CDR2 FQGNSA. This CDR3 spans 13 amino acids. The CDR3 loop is CASSPTSANEQFF. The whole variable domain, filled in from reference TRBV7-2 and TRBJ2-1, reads GAGVSQSPSNKVTEKGKDVELRCDPISGHTALYWYRQSLGQGLEFLIYFQGNSAPDKSGLPSDRFSAERTGGSVSTLTIQRTQQEDSAVYLCASSPTSANEQFFGPGTRLTVL.

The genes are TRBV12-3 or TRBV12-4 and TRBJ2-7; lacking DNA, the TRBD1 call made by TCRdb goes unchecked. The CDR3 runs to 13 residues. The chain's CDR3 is CASSTGLGYEQYF.

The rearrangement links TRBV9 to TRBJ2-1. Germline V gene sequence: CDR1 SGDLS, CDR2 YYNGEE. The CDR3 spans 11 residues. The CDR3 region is CASSVSNEQFF.

The chain's CDR3 is CASSLVPAGAEELFF. This rearrangement joins TRBV7-6 to TRBJ2-2; TCRdb's D call of TRBD1 is untestable without DNA. Germline values: CDR1 SGHVS, CDR2 FNYEAQ. The CDR3 extends over 15 amino acids.

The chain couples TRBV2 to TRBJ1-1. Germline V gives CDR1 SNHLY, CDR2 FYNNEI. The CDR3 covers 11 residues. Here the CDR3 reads CASSTDTEAFF.